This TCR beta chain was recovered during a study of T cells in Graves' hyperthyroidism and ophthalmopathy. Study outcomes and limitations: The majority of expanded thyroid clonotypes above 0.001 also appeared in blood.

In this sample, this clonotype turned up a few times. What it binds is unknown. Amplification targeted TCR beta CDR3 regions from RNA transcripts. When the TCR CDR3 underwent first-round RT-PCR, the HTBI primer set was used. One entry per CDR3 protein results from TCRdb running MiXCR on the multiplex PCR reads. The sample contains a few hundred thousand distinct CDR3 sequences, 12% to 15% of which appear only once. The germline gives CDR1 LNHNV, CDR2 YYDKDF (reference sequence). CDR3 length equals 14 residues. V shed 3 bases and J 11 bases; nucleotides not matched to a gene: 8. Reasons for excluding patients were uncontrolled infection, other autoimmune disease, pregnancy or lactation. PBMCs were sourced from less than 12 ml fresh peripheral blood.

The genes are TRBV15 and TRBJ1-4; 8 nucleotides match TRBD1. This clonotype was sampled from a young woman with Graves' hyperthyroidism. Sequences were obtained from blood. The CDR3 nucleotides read TGTGCCACCAGCAGTCAGGGGGCAGCGAGCAAACTGTTTTTT. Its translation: CATSSQGAASKLFF.